These 29 T cell receptor beta chains share one sample of origin, sequenced in a study of T cell repertoires in cytomegalovirus infection (dated by TCRdb to 2018 to 2020). For sequencing, an Illumina HiSeq 1500 was employed. The public reads were reprocessed in TCRdb via fastp at Q25 and MiXCR, keeping in-frame beta chains. Rows with one shared CDR3 protein collapse into an entry with the most common genes and DNA. The sample table records about 830,000 distinct CDR3 sequences; roughly 33% of these occur just once. The ten largest clones add up to about an eighth of the sample. For these TCRs, the target antigens are not known. The treatment or condition label corresponds to: in vitro stimulation with specific CMV peptide epitopes to enrich CMV-specific T cells. Sequenced material: cultured CD8+ T cells from PBMCs, taken from culture after CMV antigen stimulation. Source of these receptors: a human donor in good health (CMV status not recorded). Some clones in this sample may be carry-over from other donors' samples.

Worth noting for this clonotype: A much larger clone is a single base away; this may be a read error. This chain connects TRBV12-3 or TRBV12-4 to TRBJ2-5; D assignment may be TRBD1 or TRBD2 (5 bases each). The J call may be faulty, since TRBJ2-1 better matches the DNA end. The CDR3 loop spans 15 amino acids. The DNA for the CDR3 is TGTGCCAGCAGTTTGGCAGGGTGGGAGCAAGAGACCCAGTTCTTC. As protein: CASSLAGWEQETQFF.

Concerning this clonotype: One junction end disagrees with the germline gene, perhaps due to a read error. J is TRBJ2-1 and V is TRBV7-6, with 9 positions matching TRBD2. The CDR3 length is 15 residues. The germline CDR1 and CDR2 sequences are SGHVS and FNYEAQ. In nucleotides, the CDR3 is TGTGCCAGCAACTTAGTTGCGGGGGGGTACAATGAGCAGTTCTTC. This encodes CASNLVAGGYNEQFF.

The rearrangement joins TRBV9 to TRBJ2-2; unclear D gene. There are 14 residues in the CDR3. Trimming removed 6 bases at V and 1 base at J, with 10 bases between. From germline, CDR1 is SGDLS and CDR2 YYNGEE. Here the CDR3 DNA reads TGTGCCAGCAACCATAGAGGGAACACCGGGGAGCTGTTTTTT. It specifies CASNHRGNTGELFF.

A few counts support this clonotype. V and J are TRBV12-3 or TRBV12-4 and TRBJ1-2, with D perhaps TRBD1 (6 bases). V lost 5 bases to trimming and J lost 3 bases, with 16 bases between them. The CDR3 loop spans 15 amino acids. The CDR3 spells CASSTSQGYDYGYTF. CDR3 DNA: TGTGCCAGCAGTACATCACAGGGATACGACTATGGCTACACCTTC.

This clonotype was seen ten or more times. The J gene is TRBJ2-1, the V gene TRBV6-2 or TRBV6-3, with 8 bases lining up with TRBD1. Germline V lookup: CDR1 MNHEY, CDR2 SVGEGT. Trimming at V came to 4 bases and at J to 4 bases, leaving 0 bases not matched to a gene. The CDR3 spans 13 residues. As DNA, the CDR3 is TGTGCCAGCAGTTGGGACAGGTACAATGAGCAGTTCTTC. Translating gives CASSWDRYNEQFF.

The V gene is TRBV11-2, the J gene TRBJ1-4; 8 bases match TRBD1. This CDR3 contains 15 residues. Germline CDR1 reads SGHAT; CDR2 reads FQNNGV. V dropped 4 bases and J dropped 5; count of bases not matched to a gene: 6. The CDR3 nucleotides are TGTGCCAGCAGCTCCACTGGACAGGGAAATGAAAAACTGTTTTTT. The encoded protein is CASSSTGQGNEKLFF.

The chain couples TRBV9 to TRBJ1-2, with a tentative D call TRBD1 (5 bases). This CDR3 is built from 14 residues. The germline V gene has CDR1 SGDLS and CDR2 YYNGEE. V lost 3 bases to trimming and J lost 7 bases, with 16 bases between them. Written as DNA, the CDR3 is TGTGCCAGCAGCGATTGGGAGGGGTATTCTGGCTACACCTTC. As protein: CASSDWEGYSGYTF.

This chain links TRBV20-1 with TRBJ1-1; TRBD1 is a possible D gene (6 bases). The CDR3 length is 13 residues. Looked up from germline, CDR1 is DFQATT and CDR2 is SNEGSKA (reference sequence). Trimming took off 7 bases at V and 1 base at J, with 13 bases between the two ends. The CDR3: CSGEKGENTEAFF. CDR3 nucleotide sequence: TGCAGTGGGGAAAAGGGGGAGAACACTGAAGCTTTCTTT.

This clonotype was recorded once. This may be a read error: a much more frequent sequence differs by one nucleotide. V gene TRBV7-2 combines with J gene TRBJ1-2, with D perhaps matching TRBD1 (5 bases). V dropped 1 base and J dropped 10 bases, with 16 bases sitting between them. This CDR3 has 14 residues. The germline CDR1 and CDR2 sequences are SGHTA and FQGNSA. The CDR3: CASSLGGRVADYTF. CDR3 in DNA: TGTGCCAGCAGCTTAGGGGGCAGGGTAGCTGACTACACCTTC. Full variable domain (rest looked up from reference TRBV7-2 and TRBJ1-2): GAGVSQSPSNKVTEKGKDVELRCDPISGHTALYWYRQSLGQGLEFLIYFQGNSAPDKSGLPSDRFSAERTGGSVSTLTIQRTQQEDSAVYLCASSLGGRVADYTFGSGTRLTVV.

This clonotype was found a few times. The chain employs TRBV27 and TRBJ1-1; D gene ambiguous. Trimming stripped 5 bases from V and 3 bases from J, with 13 bases between. CDR1 MNHEY and CDR2 SMNVEV come from the germline V gene (reference sequence). The CDR3 is 14 residues long. DNA for the CDR3: TGTGCCAGCAGTAGATGGGAGTTGGACACTGAAGCTTTCTTT. Translated, it gives CASSRWELDTEAFF.

With respect to this clonotype: It is likely a read error, because the conserved phenylalanine at the end of the CDR3 is missing. The V call is TRBV6-2 or TRBV6-3, the J call TRBJ1-1, with D uncertain. The CDR3 sequence is 13 residues long. The V and J ends lost 7 bases and 5 bases respectively, with 14 bases between them. In germline, CDR1 is MNHEY, CDR2 SVGEGT. The CDR3 spells CASTNGRRTEAFS. The CDR3 coding sequence is TGTGCCAGCACCAATGGACGGCGGACTGAAGCTTTCTCT.

This clonotype was seen a few times. In nucleotides, the CDR3 is TGTGCCAGCAGCCAAGATGAAGGCTGGAAAAATGAGCAGTTCTTC. Amino acids: CASSQDEGWKNEQFF. The V and J genes are TRBV4-2 and TRBJ2-1; the D is unclear. With 0 bases removed from V and 7 bases from J, the gap between germline ends came to 13 bases. The CDR3 is 15 residues long. Germline CDR1 and CDR2: LGHNA and YNFKEQ.

This clonotype has only a few counts. The V and J genes are TRBV6-6 and TRBJ1-1; 8 bases align to TRBD1. Germline CDR1 and CDR2: MNHNY and SVGAGI (reference sequence). V trimming: 7 bases; J trimming: 1 base; junction bases outside the gene matches: 8. CDR3 length: 15 residues. CDR3 residues: CASTGQGGRNTEAFF. The CDR3, as DNA: TGTGCCAGCACCGGACAGGGAGGGAGGAACACTGAAGCTTTCTTT.

The chain joins TRBV12-3 or TRBV12-4 to TRBJ1-5; maybe TRBD1 (6 bases). This CDR3 is built from 14 residues. Trimming shortened V by 5 bases and J by 6 bases, and 14 bases separated the two germline ends. The CDR3 nucleotides read TGTGCCAGCAGTATGTGGGGGCAAGGTCAGCCCCAGCATTTT. This gives the protein CASSMWGQGQPQHF.

This clonotype turned up a few times. The rearrangement uses TRBV19 and TRBJ1-1; tentatively, D is TRBD1 (6 bases). The CDR3 sequence is 15 residues long. V was cut by 3 bases and J by 4 bases, with 15 bases left in between. Germline V CDR1 and CDR2: LNHDA, SQIVND (reference sequence). As DNA, the CDR3 is TGTGCCAGTAGTATTCAAGAGGGGGTCGGCACTGAAGCTTTCTTT. It is translated as CASSIQEGVGTEAFF.

V and J are TRBV25-1 and TRBJ2-7; D remains ambiguous. The CDR3 has 17 amino acids. Germline loops: CDR1 MGHDK, CDR2 SYGVNS. Trimming removed 1 base from V and 3 bases from J, with 19 bases in between. The CDR3 here is CASSEFFPIDQDYEQYF. In nucleotides, the CDR3 is TGTGCCAGCAGTGAATTTTTCCCCATAGATCAAGACTACGAGCAGTACTTC.

Concerning this clonotype: A read error may be the cause here, since a much bigger clone is one base away. This sequence joins TRBV20-1 and TRBJ2-1; the D is unclear. Germline CDR1 is DFQATT and CDR2 is SNEGSKA (reference sequence). CDR3 length: 15 amino acids. Here the CDR3 reads CSARSLENSYDEQFF. The CDR3 DNA sequence: TGCAGTGCTAGATCCCTAGAAAACTCCTACGATGAGCAGTTCTTC.

Worth noting for this clonotype: The junction departs from germline at one end; a sequencing error may be responsible. The chain combines TRBV7-9 with TRBJ2-3; D call uncertain. The CDR3 extends over 12 amino acids. The germline V gene encodes CDR1 SEHNR and CDR2 FQNEAQ (reference sequence). The CDR3 sequence: CVSSRPTDTQYF. Written as DNA, the CDR3 is TGTGTCAGCAGCAGGCCCACAGATACGCAGTATTTT.

This clonotype showed up just a few times. V and J are TRBV9 and TRBJ2-2, with D possibly being TRBD2 (6 bases). With 0 bases removed from V and 6 bases from J, the gap between germline ends came to 15 bases. CDR1 SGDLS and CDR2 YYNGEE come from the germline V gene. The CDR3 covers 16 residues. CDR3 sequence (DNA): TGTGCCAGCAGCGTAGTCGGAGCTAGCGCGGCCGGGGAGCTGTTTTTT. Translated: CASSVVGASAAGELFF.

The sample holds a few counts of this clonotype. The rearrangement joins TRBV6-1 to TRBJ2-3, with D possibly TRBD2 on 5 matching bases. CDR3 length: 16 residues. V was pared by 5 bases and J by 0 bases, with 15 bases between. Germline V gives CDR1 MNHNS, CDR2 SASEGT. The CDR3 spells CASSLPLDSSTDTQYF. The CDR3 DNA follows: TGTGCCAGCAGTCTCCCACTGGACTCTAGCACAGATACGCAGTATTTT.

Notes on this clonotype: The junction and the germline gene differ at one end; a read error may be behind it. V gene TRBV6-2 or TRBV6-3 combines with J gene TRBJ1-1, with D perhaps TRBD1 (6 bases). The V gene's germline CDR1 is MNHEY and CDR2 SVGEGT. The CDR3 has 15 residues. Written as DNA, the CDR3 is TGTACCAGCAGTCGGCGGACAGAATTGAACACTGAAGCTTTCTTT. Translation: CTSSRRTELNTEAFF.

The chain uses TRBV18 and TRBJ1-2; unclear D gene. The V end was cut by 2 bases, the J end by 6 bases, with 16 bases between. The CDR3 spans 15 residues. CDR1 and CDR2 from the germline V gene are KGHSH and LQKENI. CDR3 sequence (DNA): TGTGCCAGCTCACCATGGGATCGTCCCGGGGATGGCTACACCTTC. This sequence encodes CASSPWDRPGDGYTF.

The rearrangement joins TRBV7-6 to TRBJ2-7; TRBD1 agrees at 9 bases. The germline V gene has CDR1 SGHVS and CDR2 FNYEAQ. The CDR3 is made up of 13 amino acids. The V segment lost 5 bases and the J segment 8 bases; nucleotides outside the gene matches: 7. The CDR3 nucleotides read TGTGCCAGCAGCCCAGGACAGGGGTATAAGCAGTACGTC. Its translation is CASSPGQGYKQYV.

This clonotype was found a few times. The J gene is TRBJ2-1, the V gene TRBV19; possible D gene TRBD1, 5 bases. Germline V gives CDR1 LNHDA, CDR2 SQIVND (reference sequence). Trimming stripped 5 bases from V and 0 bases from J, with 11 bases between. The CDR3 is 15 amino acids. The CDR3 region is CASSVLDNSYNEQFF. Written as DNA, the CDR3 is TGTGCCAGTAGTGTGCTGGACAACTCCTACAATGAGCAGTTCTTC.

The chain combines TRBV24-1 with TRBJ1-2; D gene unclear. V was trimmed by 4 bases and J by 8 bases, leaving 13 bases between them. The CDR3 has 13 amino acids. CDR1 and CDR2 (germline): KGHDR, SFDVKD. CDR3 sequence reads: CATSDSRVSGYTF. For the CDR3, the DNA is TGTGCCACCAGTGACTCCAGAGTTTCGGGCTACACCTTC.

This clonotype was counted a single time. Being one base from a much bigger clone, this may be a read error. The chain employs TRBV7-2 and TRBJ2-5; D remains unclear. Germline V gene lookup returns CDR1 SGHTA and CDR2 FQGNSA. Between the trimmed V and J ends, which lost 5 bases and 1 base, there was a span of 14 bases. The CDR3 runs to 15 residues. This CDR3 is CASSSTWNLQETQYF. The CDR3 DNA reads TGTGCCAGCAGCAGTACATGGAACCTCCAAGAGACCCAGTACTTC.

V and J are TRBV5-1 and TRBJ2-1, with 7 bases lining up with TRBD2. This CDR3 has 15 residues. V shed 4 bases, J shed 4 bases, and the junction held 8 bases outside the gene matches. Germline-derived CDR1 and CDR2 are SGHRS and YFSETQ. The CDR3 nucleotides are TGCGCCAGCAGCGGATGGGCGGGGGAATACAATGAGCAGTTCTTC. As protein: CASSGWAGEYNEQFF.

Turning to this clonotype: The germline gene is not matched at one end of the junction; a read error may be the cause. The rearrangement joins TRBV7-9 to TRBJ2-2; D is perhaps TRBD2 (5 bases). CDR1 and CDR2 from the germline V gene are SEHNR and FQNEAQ (reference sequence). The CDR3 is 13 amino acids. Here the CDR3 reads CTSGTTYTGELFF. The CDR3 DNA reads TGTACCAGCGGCACGACGTACACCGGGGAGCTGTTTTTT.

This clonotype has only a few counts. This chain connects TRBV11-2 to TRBJ1-2; TRBD1 aligns across 7 bases. CDR1 is SGHAT, CDR2 FQNNGV, per germline. The trim removed 4 bases at V and 5 bases at J, leaving 13 bases unmatched. This CDR3 has 16 residues. The CDR3 reads CASSSSPWDSIYGYTF. DNA for the CDR3: TGTGCCAGCAGCTCCTCCCCGTGGGACAGCATTTATGGCTACACCTTC. Combining the CDR3 with reference TRBV11-2 and TRBJ1-2 gives the whole variable domain EAGVAQSPRYKIIEKRQSVAFWCNPISGHATLYWYQQILGQGPKLLIQFQNNGVVDDSQLPKDRFSAERLKGVDSTLKIQPAKLEDSAVYLCASSSSPWDSIYGYTFGSGTRLTVV.